The 16 T cell receptor beta chains in this list originate from one sample, sequenced in a study of cytomegalovirus exposure and HLA in healthy donors. The PCR used 60 Vbeta and 13 Jbeta primers. Method: immunoSEQ multiplex PCR; TCRdb's copy keeps in-frame clones and lacks some. The sample includes under 200,000 clones, around 84% of them seen just once. Sequencing was performed on PBMCs. These receptors originate from a man between 50 and 59 years old in good health and CMV-seropositive.

This clone has a handful of counts. V is TRBV7-6 and J is TRBJ1-1, with unresolved D. Germline V lookup: CDR1 SGHVS, CDR2 FNYEAQ. The CDR3 is 16 residues long. With 3 bases removed from V and 0 bases from J, the gap between germline ends came to 14 bases. CDR3 sequence (DNA): TGTGCCAGCAGCTTGTATCATTTGGCGGTGAACACTGAAGCTTTCTTT. This translates into CASSLYHLAVNTEAFF.

The CDR3 sequence is CASSESLGQGLGGYTF. The DNA for the CDR3 is TGTGCCAGCAGTGAATCCCTGGGACAGGGTCTAGGTGGCTACACCTTC. The chain combines TRBV2 with TRBJ1-2, with TRBD1 matching 9 bases. The CDR3 consists of 16 residues. Germline V gene sequence: CDR1 SNHLY, CDR2 FYNNEI. V lost 2 bases, J lost 7 bases, and 11 bases stayed unmatched. The full variable domain, with the rest looked up from reference TRBV2 and TRBJ1-2, is EPEVTQTPSHQVTQMGQEVILRCVPISNHLYFYWYRQILGQKVEFLVSFYNNEISEKSEIFDDQFSVERPDGSNFTLKIRSTKLEDSAMYFCASSESLGQGLGGYTFGSGTRLTVV.

The V call is TRBV11-2, the J call TRBJ2-3, with 8 positions matching TRBD1. Germline values: CDR1 SGHAT, CDR2 FQNNGV. The junction had 4 bases not matched to a gene; V was cut back by 1 base and J by 4 bases. This CDR3 is built from 15 residues. CDR3 nucleotides: TGTGCCAGCAGCTTAGGACAGGGGAGGTCAGATACGCAGTATTTT. Amino acids: CASSLGQGRSDTQYF.

The V and J genes are TRBV7-9 and TRBJ2-6; 7 bases are a match to TRBD2. V gave up 5 bases and J gave up 2 bases; unmatched junction bases: 3. Per the germline V gene, CDR1 is SEHNR and CDR2 is FQNEAQ (reference sequence). This CDR3 comprises 15 residues. The CDR3 protein is CASSHREAGANVLTF. The CDR3 DNA reads as TGTGCCAGCAGCCATCGGGAGGCTGGGGCCAACGTCCTGACTTTC.

The chain employs TRBV5-6 and TRBJ1-5, with unresolved D. The V and J ends lost 5 bases and 7 bases respectively, with 16 bases between them. Germline CDR1 SGHDT, CDR2 YYEEEE. The CDR3 runs to 14 residues. The CDR3, as DNA: TGTGCCAGCAGTAAGTGGAGGGATCGGCAGCCCCAGCATTTT. It is translated as CASSKWRDRQPQHF. Complete variable domain (other parts from reference TRBV5-6 and TRBJ1-5): DAGVTQSPTHLIKTRGQQVTLRCSPKSGHDTVSWYQQALGQGPQFIFQYYEEEERQRGNFPDRFSGHQFPNYSSELNVNALLLGDSALYLCASSKWRDRQPQHFGDGTRLSIL.

This sequence joins TRBV9 and TRBJ1-6, with 9 bases fitting TRBD1. The V gene's germline CDR1 is SGDLS and CDR2 YYNGEE. This CDR3 is 14 amino acids long. Trimming took 4 bases from V and 9 from J; bases not matched to a gene: 5. CDR3 nucleotide sequence: TGTGCCAGCAGCCGGGACAGGGAATCTTCACCCCTCCACTTT. The encoded protein is CASSRDRESSPLHF. The whole variable domain, filled in from reference TRBV9 and TRBJ1-6, reads DSGVTQTPKHLITATGQRVTLRCSPRSGDLSVYWYQQSLDQGLQFLIQYYNGEERAKGNILERFSAQQFPDLHSELNLSSLELGDSALYFCASSRDRESSPLHFGNGTRLTVT.

V and J are TRBV19 and TRBJ2-3; D may be TRBD2 (6 bases). Germline V gives CDR1 LNHDA, CDR2 SQIVND (reference sequence). V was shortened by 3 bases and J by 7 bases, with 26 bases between the two germline ends. The length of the CDR3 is 18 residues. The CDR3: CASSILAGTIIAQNTQYF. Here the CDR3 DNA reads TGTGCCAGTAGTATTCTGGCGGGAACCATAATAGCACAAAATACGCAGTATTTT.

The chain carries TRBV4-1 and TRBJ2-1; D is unresolved. The CDR3 has 17 residues. Germline V lookup: CDR1 MGHRA, CDR2 YSYEKL. V was shortened by 1 base and J by 2 bases, with 15 bases between the two germline ends. CDR3 sequence reads: CASSQGFPVGAYNEQFF. In DNA, the CDR3 is TGCGCCAGCAGCCAAGGGTTTCCGGTGGGCGCCTACAATGAGCAGTTCTTC.

J is TRBJ1-4 and V is TRBV6-1; TRBD1 agrees at 7 bases. V lost 8 bases, J lost 4 bases, and 4 bases stayed unmatched. The CDR3 consists of 13 residues. In germline, CDR1 is MNHNS, CDR2 SASEGT. CDR3 DNA: TGTGCCAGCGGGACAGTCTTTAATGAAAAACTGTTTTTT. This codes for CASGTVFNEKLFF.

V usage is TRBV5-4 and J usage is TRBJ1-1; a weak D match, TRBD1 (5 bases). V lost 4 bases to trimming and J lost 6 bases, with 13 bases between them. CDR3 length: 13 residues. The germline V gene has CDR1 SGHNT and CDR2 YYREEE (reference sequence). The CDR3 bases are TGTGCCAGCAGCCTACCAGGGAAACCTGAAGCTTTCTTT. It yields the protein CASSLPGKPEAFF.

The chain links TRBV11-2 to TRBJ1-1; possible D gene TRBD1, 5 bases. The V end was cut by 0 bases, the J end by 7 bases, with 9 bases between. CDR3 length: 13 residues. CDR1 and CDR2 (germline): SGHAT, FQNNGV. CDR3 bases: TGTGCCAGCAGCTTAGAAGGGAGGGGTGAAGCTTTCTTT. Protein product: CASSLEGRGEAFF. The variable domain in full, completed from reference TRBV11-2 and TRBJ1-1, reads EAGVAQSPRYKIIEKRQSVAFWCNPISGHATLYWYQQILGQGPKLLIQFQNNGVVDDSQLPKDRFSAERLKGVDSTLKIQPAKLEDSAVYLCASSLEGRGEAFFGQGTRLTVV.

This sequence joins TRBV6-1 and TRBJ2-1; D perhaps matches TRBD1 (5 bases). The CDR3 has 14 residues. Trimming pared 4 bases from V and 8 bases from J, leaving 15 bases between. Germline CDR1 and CDR2: MNHNS and SASEGT. The CDR3 DNA reads as TGTGCCAGCAGTGCCCCAGGGCGGATGGATGAGCAGTTCTTC. Translation: CASSAPGRMDEQFF.

The chain employs TRBV7-2 and TRBJ2-3; D might be TRBD2 (5 bases). Germline V gene sequence: CDR1 SGHTA, CDR2 FQGNSA. The CDR3 totals 15 residues. V gave up 5 bases and J gave up 5 bases, with 17 bases separating them. The chain's CDR3 is CASSPWESLGDTQYF. In DNA form, the CDR3 reads TGTGCCAGCAGCCCCTGGGAGAGTTTGGGAGATACGCAGTATTTT.

Concerning this clone itself: Other DNA sequences of this sample code for an identical CDR3. CDR3 in amino acids: CASSSSTDTQYF. CDR3 coding DNA: TGTGCCAGCAGCTCTAGCACAGATACGCAGTATTTT. The V and J genes are TRBV11-3 and TRBJ2-3; D uncertain. V was cut by 4 bases and J by 0 bases, with 2 bases left in between. The CDR3 spans 12 residues. Germline CDR1 and CDR2: SGHNT and YENEEA.

This clone was counted a single time. The chain links TRBV10-2 to TRBJ2-1; TRBD2 matches at 8 bases. This CDR3 has 16 residues. The germline gives CDR1 WSHSY, CDR2 SAAADI. V shed 3 bases and J 5 bases; nucleotides not matched to a gene: 9. Here the CDR3 reads CASSDPAGVENNEQFF. Written as DNA, the CDR3 is TGCGCCAGCAGTGACCCAGCGGGAGTGGAAAACAATGAGCAGTTCTTC.

This chain uses TRBV28 with TRBJ1-1, with D uncertain. Trimming took 8 bases from V and 1 from J, leaving 11 bases between them. CDR3 size: 13 residues. Looked up from germline, CDR1 is MDHEN and CDR2 is SYDVKM. The CDR3: CASGRRANTEAFF. The CDR3, as DNA: TGTGCCAGCGGCCGGCGGGCGAACACTGAAGCTTTCTTT.